Presented here are 20 T cell receptor beta chains from one specimen sequenced in a study of CXCR3-negative and CXCR3-positive naive CD8 T cells. Preparation of TRB cDNA libraries relied on 5' RACE carrying UMI labels. TCRdb re-called the 5' RACE reads; every CDR3 protein appears as one record, without DNA. Recorded here are under 55,000 distinct CDR3 sequences; the top ten clones represent about 10%. The source material was memory CD8+ T cells from blood. These TCRs come from a human donor in good health. Some clones in this sample may be carry-over from other donors' samples.

This rearrangement joins TRBV14 to TRBJ1-1. The CDR3 length is 15 residues. CDR1 and CDR2 (germline): SGHDN, FVKESK. This CDR3 is CASSPRPRMNTEAFF.

The genes are TRBV13 and TRBJ2-1. CDR1 and CDR2 (germline): PRHDT, FYEKMQ (reference sequence). The CDR3 has 13 amino acids. The chain's CDR3 is CASSSGQSYEQFF.

The J gene is TRBJ2-1, the V gene TRBV5-1; TCRdb returns TRBD1, unconfirmable since there is no DNA. The CDR3 is 15 residues long. CDR1 and CDR2 from the germline V gene are SGHRS and YFSETQ. The CDR3 loop is CASSSAGTGGYEQFF.

The gene calls are TRBV27 and TRBJ2-5; without DNA, the TCRdb call of TRBD2 cannot be checked. CDR1 and CDR2 from the germline V gene are MNHEY and SMNVEV (reference sequence). The CDR3 is 12 residues long. CDR3 in amino acids: CASNTEGETQYF.

This chain connects TRBV7-9 to TRBJ2-5; TCRdb's D call, TRBD2, is unchecked because there is no DNA. The CDR3 loop spans 13 amino acids. Germline-derived CDR1 and CDR2 are SEHNR and FQNEAQ (reference sequence). The CDR3 is CASSLGLGETQYF. The full variable domain, its missing parts supplied by reference TRBV7-9 and TRBJ2-5, is DTGVSQNPRHKITKRGQNVTFRCDPISEHNRLYWYRQTLGQGPEFLTYFQNEAQLEKSRLLSDRFSAERPKGSFSTLEIQRTEQGDSAMYLCASSLGLGETQYFGPGTRLLVL.

V usage is TRBV27 and J usage is TRBJ2-3. The length of the CDR3 is 13 residues. Germline V lookup: CDR1 MNHEY, CDR2 SMNVEV (reference sequence). The CDR3: CASSADRTDTQYF.

The chain has TRBV7-3 and TRBJ2-7. The germline gives CDR1 SGHTA, CDR2 FQGTGA. This CDR3 contains 13 residues. CDR3 amino acids: CASSLISGSEQYF.

This chain joins TRBV7-3 and TRBJ1-6; TCRdb names TRBD1, which stays unverified in the absence of DNA. CDR3 length: 14 amino acids. Germline V gene sequence: CDR1 SGHTA, CDR2 FQGTGA. CDR3 in amino acids: CASSLIRGHSPLHF.

This rearrangement joins TRBV6-1 to TRBJ2-5; TCRdb calls TRBD1, which cannot be checked without DNA. This CDR3 has 14 residues. CDR1 is MNHNS and CDR2 is SASEGT in the germline V gene. The chain's CDR3 is CASSDGRGVETQYF.

The CDR3 spells CASTGTGVTQYF. The chain couples TRBV6-5 to TRBJ2-5; TCRdb lists TRBD1, though no DNA is available to test this call. CDR3 length: 12 residues. In germline, CDR1 is MNHEY, CDR2 SVGAGI.

This chain links TRBV6-2 or TRBV6-3 with TRBJ2-7; TCRdb selects TRBD1, and the lack of DNA leaves this call unchecked. CDR3 length: 14 residues. Germline values: CDR1 MNHEY, CDR2 SVGEGT. CDR3 amino acids: CASSYGQLSYEQYF.

This chain uses TRBV12-3 or TRBV12-4 with TRBJ1-5. The CDR3 runs 14 residues. The CDR3 protein is CASSLLCCNQPQHF.

The chain uses TRBV11-2 and TRBJ2-7; TCRdb outputs TRBD2, but without DNA this stays unchecked. The CDR3 contains 17 residues. From germline, CDR1 is SGHAT and CDR2 FQNNGV. The CDR3 loop reads CASSLEYVGSRTYEQYF. Complete variable domain (other parts from reference TRBV11-2 and TRBJ2-7): EAGVAQSPRYKIIEKRQSVAFWCNPISGHATLYWYQQILGQGPKLLIQFQNNGVVDDSQLPKDRFSAERLKGVDSTLKIQPAKLEDSAVYLCASSLEYVGSRTYEQYFGPGTRLTVT.

V and J are TRBV14 and TRBJ2-7; lacking DNA, the TRBD2 call made by TCRdb goes unchecked. The CDR3 is 16 residues long. The germline V gene encodes CDR1 SGHDN and CDR2 FVKESK. The chain's CDR3 is CASSQVTGRGFYEQYF.

The CDR3 sequence is CASSQSGRGFSGTTIYF. This chain connects TRBV16 to TRBJ1-3. The CDR3 runs to 17 residues. CDR1 and CDR2 (germline): KGHSY, FQNENV.

This rearrangement joins TRBV14 to TRBJ2-1; TCRdb's D call, TRBD1, is unchecked because there is no DNA. The CDR3 totals 16 residues. Germline CDR1 SGHDN, CDR2 FVKESK. CDR3: CASSQGMGRGYNEQFF. Full variable domain (rest looked up from reference TRBV14 and TRBJ2-1): EAGVTQFPSHSVIEKGQTVTLRCDPISGHDNLYWYRRVMGKEIKFLLHFVKESKQDESGMPNNRFLAERTGGTYSTLKVQPAELEDSGVYFCASSQGMGRGYNEQFFGPGTRLTVL.

V usage is TRBV12-3 or TRBV12-4 and J usage is TRBJ2-3; TCRdb calls TRBD1, which cannot be checked without DNA. This CDR3 has 15 residues. This CDR3 is CASSAPGTSDDTQYF.

The rearrangement uses TRBV3-1 and TRBJ1-1. The CDR3 length is 18 residues. Germline V CDR1 and CDR2: LGHDT, YNNKEL (reference sequence). The CDR3 sequence: CASTQWDSPERLNTEAFF.

The V and J genes are TRBV20-1 and TRBJ2-1. CDR1 and CDR2 (germline): DFQATT, SNEGSKA (reference sequence). The CDR3 runs 15 residues. The CDR3 here is CSARRVGNSYNEQFF.

CDR3 loop: CASRTDYVGENEQFF. This chain uses TRBV6-4 with TRBJ2-1; TCRdb's assignment of TRBD2 cannot be checked, as there is no DNA. CDR1 is MRHNA and CDR2 is SNTAGT in the germline V gene. The CDR3 extends over 15 amino acids.